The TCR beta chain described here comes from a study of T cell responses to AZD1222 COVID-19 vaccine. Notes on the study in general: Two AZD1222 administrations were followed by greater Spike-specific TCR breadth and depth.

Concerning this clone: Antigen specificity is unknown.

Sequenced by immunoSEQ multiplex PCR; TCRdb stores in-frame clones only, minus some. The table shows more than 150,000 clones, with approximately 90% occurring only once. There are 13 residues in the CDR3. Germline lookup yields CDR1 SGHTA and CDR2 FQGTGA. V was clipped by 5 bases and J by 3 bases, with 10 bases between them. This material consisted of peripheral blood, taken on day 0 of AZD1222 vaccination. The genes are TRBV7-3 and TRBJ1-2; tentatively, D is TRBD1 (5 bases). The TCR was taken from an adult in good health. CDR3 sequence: CASSPQGDYGYTF. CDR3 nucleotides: TGTGCCAGCAGCCCCCAAGGGGACTATGGCTACACCTTC.